Following are 25 T cell receptor beta chains from one sample sequenced in a study of technical replicates of blood from a few donors (dated by TCRdb to about 2017). The library was produced with the immunoSEQ multiplex PCR assay. Imported from immuneACCESS, the table was reduced by TCRdb to in-frame sequences with V and J called. These copies leave out some clones; in studies compared against another copy, an unresolved V gene accounts for under half, and the cause of the remainder is not known. This sample holds 80,000 to 100,000 clones; around 96% were observed only once. Approximately 0.38% of the sample belongs to the ten largest clones. Sequencing was done on a sample of T cells isolated from PBMCs. The receptor set was obtained from a human donor in good health.

This chain connects TRBV30 to TRBJ2-2; 7 positions agree with TRBD2. The V segment lost 7 bases and the J segment 4 bases; nucleotides outside the gene matches: 6. Germline loops: CDR1 GTSNPN, CDR2 SVGIG (reference sequence). This CDR3 has 13 amino acids. CDR3 sequence (DNA): TGTGCCTCGTGGCGGGAGAGCACCGGGGAGCTGTTTTTT. Protein sequence: CASWRESTGELFF.

The chain couples TRBV19 to TRBJ1-4, with a possible D match to TRBD1 (5 bases). V lost 1 base and J 5 bases, leaving 8 bases between the germline ends. Germline V gene lookup returns CDR1 LNHDA and CDR2 SQIVND (reference sequence). This CDR3 comprises 14 residues. The CDR3 bases are TGTGCCAGTAGTATAGGCGACAGAAATGAAAAACTGTTTTTT. Encoded protein: CASSIGDRNEKLFF.

This clone was seen once. The chain is built from TRBV19 and TRBJ2-1; 7 bases are a match to TRBD1. V was pared by 4 bases and J by 2 bases, with 5 bases of the junction left unmatched. Germline CDR1 is LNHDA and CDR2 is SQIVND (reference sequence). CDR3 length equals 15 residues. CDR3 nucleotides: TGTGCCAGTAGTAGGGACAGCCGCCCCTACAATGAGCAGTTCTTC. Amino acids: CASSRDSRPYNEQFF.

This clone has only one observation. The J gene is TRBJ2-2, the V gene TRBV11-3; TRBD2 is a possible D gene (5 bases). This CDR3 comprises 14 residues. V was pared by 5 bases and J by 4 bases, with 11 bases between. Germline V CDR1 and CDR2: SGHNT, YENEEA. The chain's CDR3 is CASSLLVSTGELFF. DNA of the CDR3: TGTGCCAGCAGCCTACTAGTTTCCACCGGGGAGCTGTTTTTT.

V gene TRBV15 combines with J gene TRBJ1-5; TRBD1 matches 9 bases. Germline-derived CDR1 and CDR2 are LNHNV and YYDKDF (reference sequence). This CDR3 is 15 amino acids long. Trimming at V came to 7 bases and at J to 7 bases, leaving 11 bases not matched to a gene. The CDR3 sequence is CATNRDRVGGQPQHF. The CDR3 DNA sequence: TGTGCCACCAACAGGGACAGGGTAGGAGGACAGCCCCAGCATTTT. The full variable domain, its missing parts supplied by reference TRBV15 and TRBJ1-5, is DAMVIQNPRYQVTQFGKPVTLSCSQTLNHNVMYWYQQKSSQAPKLLFHYYDKDFNNEADTPDNFQSRRPNTSFCFLDIRSPGLGDTAMYLCATNRDRVGGQPQHFGDGTRLSIL.

V usage is TRBV27 and J usage is TRBJ2-1; a weak D match, TRBD2 (5 bases). The CDR3 loop spans 13 amino acids. V lost 5 bases, J lost 11 bases, and 16 bases lay in between. Germline V CDR1 and CDR2: MNHEY, SMNVEV (reference sequence). DNA for the CDR3: TGTGCCAGCAGTCTCCGGGGTAGCTCTAAGCAGTTCTTC. Its translation is CASSLRGSSKQFF.

V usage is TRBV11-2 and J usage is TRBJ1-3; 7 bases are shared with TRBD1. Trimming took 5 bases from V and 0 from J; bases not matched to a gene: 4. The CDR3 length is 15 residues. CDR1 and CDR2 (germline): SGHAT, FQNNGV. The CDR3 DNA reads as TGTGCCAGCAGCCCCGCAGGGGGCTCTGGAAACACCATATATTTT. As protein: CASSPAGGSGNTIYF.

The chain has TRBV14 and TRBJ2-1; 7 nucleotides agree with TRBD2. The CDR3 sequence is 16 residues long. Germline V lookup: CDR1 SGHDN, CDR2 FVKESK. J lost 4 bases, V lost 0 bases, and 6 bases had no gene match. In DNA form, the CDR3 reads TGTGCCAGCAGCCAAGATTCTTGGCGGGAGTACAATGAGCAGTTCTTC. As protein: CASSQDSWREYNEQFF. The whole variable domain, remainder taken from reference TRBV14 and TRBJ2-1, is EAGVTQFPSHSVIEKGQTVTLRCDPISGHDNLYWYRRVMGKEIKFLLHFVKESKQDESGMPNNRFLAERTGGTYSTLKVQPAELEDSGVYFCASSQDSWREYNEQFFGPGTRLTVL.

The rearrangement uses TRBV29-1 and TRBJ1-3, with D unclear. Germline CDR1 and CDR2: SQVTM and ANQGSEA. The CDR3 runs 14 residues. Trimming left V 3 bases short and J 1 base short, with 10 bases between. The CDR3 sequence is CSVDPGVSGNTIYF. In DNA, the CDR3 is TGCAGCGTTGACCCGGGAGTTTCTGGAAACACCATATATTTT.

V usage is TRBV18 and J usage is TRBJ2-1; D remains ambiguous. The CDR3 is made up of 11 amino acids. Trimming pared 8 bases from V and 7 bases from J, leaving 9 bases between. Germline V gene lookup returns CDR1 KGHSH and CDR2 LQKENI. This chain's CDR3 is CASALSNEQFF. DNA of the CDR3: TGTGCCAGCGCCCTATCGAATGAGCAGTTCTTC.

The CDR3 region is CASTRPGHPTAETQYF. CDR3 coding DNA: TGTGCCAGCACCCGACCGGGACACCCAACCGCGGAGACCCAGTACTTC. V usage is TRBV7-9 and J usage is TRBJ2-5; tentative D call: TRBD1 (6 bases). V lost 7 bases and J lost 5, with 23 bases in between. The length of the CDR3 is 16 residues. Germline V gene lookup returns CDR1 SEHNR and CDR2 FQNEAQ (reference sequence).

The chain employs TRBV7-2 and TRBJ2-3, with 7 nucleotides matching TRBD2. Germline V gene sequence: CDR1 SGHTA, CDR2 FQGNSA. The CDR3 runs to 16 residues. Trimming at V came to 3 bases and at J to 4 bases, leaving 10 bases not matched to a gene. DNA of the CDR3: TGTGCCAGCAGCTTTAACGGGGGGAGATCGGCAGATACGCAGTATTTT. This sequence encodes CASSFNGGRSADTQYF.

The chain is built from TRBV19 and TRBJ2-5, with D perhaps matching TRBD2 (7 bases). The CDR3 extends over 14 amino acids. Trimming took off 1 base at V and 5 bases at J, with 11 bases between the two ends. CDR1 is LNHDA, CDR2 SQIVND, per germline (reference sequence). The chain's CDR3 is CASSIGSGGETQYF. CDR3 sequence (DNA): TGTGCCAGTAGTATAGGGTCGGGGGGCGAGACCCAGTACTTC. Looking up the rest from reference TRBV19 and TRBJ2-5 gives the full variable domain: DGGITQSPKYLFRKEGQNVTLSCEQNLNHDAMYWYRQDPGQGLRLIYYSQIVNDFQKGDIAEGYSVSREKKESFPLTVTSAQKNPTAFYLCASSIGSGGETQYFGPGTRLLVL.

The V and J genes are TRBV9 and TRBJ1-2; 8 positions agree with TRBD1. The CDR3 length is 16 residues. V gave up 4 bases and J gave up 3 bases; unmatched junction bases: 11. CDR1 is SGDLS, CDR2 YYNGEE, per germline. As DNA, the CDR3 is TGTGCCAGCAGCCCAGCCCCGGGACAGGCCGACTATGGCTACACCTTC. Its translation: CASSPAPGQADYGYTF.

V is TRBV28 and J is TRBJ2-7; D is ambiguous. Germline V gene data show CDR1 as MDHEN and CDR2 as SYDVKM. This CDR3 is built from 15 residues. V was clipped by 2 bases and J by 3 bases, with 14 bases between them. The CDR3 here is CASSLVAESSYEQYF. CDR3 DNA: TGTGCCAGCAGTTTAGTGGCGGAGAGTAGCTACGAGCAGTACTTC.

The CDR3 DNA is TGTGCCAGCAGCCGGGAGGCGGCTAGCGGGCTGGAGACCCAGTACTTC. It specifies CASSREAASGLETQYF. The chain is built from TRBV7-2 and TRBJ2-5, with 8 bases aligning to TRBD2. The CDR3 length is 16 residues. The germline V gene encodes CDR1 SGHTA and CDR2 FQGNSA. The V segment lost 5 bases and the J segment 5 bases; nucleotides outside the gene matches: 13. Filled out from reference TRBV7-2 and TRBJ2-5, the complete variable domain reads GAGVSQSPSNKVTEKGKDVELRCDPISGHTALYWYRQSLGQGLEFLIYFQGNSAPDKSGLPSDRFSAERTGGSVSTLTIQRTQQEDSAVYLCASSREAASGLETQYFGPGTRLLVL.

This clone was observed a single time. The chain combines TRBV27 with TRBJ2-1, with D possibly being TRBD2 (6 bases). The CDR3 is 15 amino acids. V was trimmed by 5 bases and J by 2 bases, leaving 13 bases between them. The V gene's germline CDR1 is MNHEY and CDR2 SMNVEV (reference sequence). In DNA, the CDR3 is TGTGCCAGCAGTCTATGGAGGGCCCCCTACAATGAGCAGTTCTTC. This codes for CASSLWRAPYNEQFF.

The rearrangement uses TRBV6-1 and TRBJ2-5, with D uncertain. The V gene lost 5 bases and the J gene lost 2 bases, with 9 bases spanning the gap. CDR1 MNHNS and CDR2 SASEGT come from the germline V gene. The CDR3 consists of 13 residues. The CDR3 region is CASSLSSQETQYF. The CDR3 nucleotides are TGTGCCAGCAGTCTTAGCAGTCAAGAGACCCAGTACTTC.

This clone was seen a single time. The chain is built from TRBV2 and TRBJ2-4; possibly TRBD2 for D (6 bases). Germline lookup yields CDR1 SNHLY and CDR2 FYNNEI. This CDR3 is built from 15 residues. V lost 5 bases and J lost 0, with 11 bases in between. The CDR3 is CASSRDFIAKNIQYF. DNA for the CDR3: TGTGCCAGCAGTCGGGACTTTATAGCCAAAAACATTCAGTACTTC.

The chain couples TRBV28 to TRBJ1-2; 10 nucleotides line up with TRBD1. The CDR3 is 16 amino acids. Trimming cost V 6 bases and J 0 bases; bases outside gene matches: 7. The germline gives CDR1 MDHEN, CDR2 SYDVKM. The DNA for the CDR3 is TGTGCCAGCAGCCGGACAGGGGGTTATACTAACTATGGCTACACCTTC. Its protein product is CASSRTGGYTNYGYTF.

This rearrangement joins TRBV28 to TRBJ2-5; no clear D gene. The V end lost 1 base, the J end lost 5 bases, and 11 bases lay between the germline ends. This CDR3 region has 14 residues. Germline lookup yields CDR1 MDHEN and CDR2 SYDVKM. This chain's CDR3 is CASSLFTAGETQYF. In DNA, the CDR3 is TGTGCCAGCAGTTTATTCACAGCTGGGGAGACCCAGTACTTC.

CDR3: CASSEPGTANWYGYTF. The CDR3 nucleotides read TGTGCCAGCAGTGAACCCGGGACAGCCAATTGGTATGGCTACACCTTC. The V and J genes are TRBV2 and TRBJ1-2; 7 bases are a match to TRBD1. Germline-derived CDR1 and CDR2 are SNHLY and FYNNEI. The CDR3 contains 16 residues. The ends lost 2 bases at V and 5 bases at J; junction bases unmatched: 11.

The chain has TRBV9 and TRBJ2-2, with D possibly matching TRBD1 (5 bases). The ends were cut back, 3 bases at V and 7 bases at J, with 16 bases in the middle. The CDR3 is 15 residues long. Germline CDR1 reads SGDLS; CDR2 reads YYNGEE. Written as DNA, the CDR3 is TGTGCCAGCAGCGGCCGCGTAGGGGAAGGCGGGGAGCTGTTTTTT. It specifies CASSGRVGEGGELFF.

The chain joins TRBV7-9 to TRBJ2-1; 8 bases align to TRBD1. The junction had 13 bases not matched to a gene; V was cut back by 5 bases and J by 10 bases. The germline V gene encodes CDR1 SEHNR and CDR2 FQNEAQ (reference sequence). The CDR3 is 15 amino acids. The CDR3 loop reads CASSLGTGRPREQFF. The CDR3 nucleotides are TGTGCCAGCAGCCTCGGGACAGGTCGACCACGAGAGCAGTTCTTC. Drawing the rest from reference TRBV7-9 and TRBJ2-1, the complete variable domain is DTGVSQNPRHKITKRGQNVTFRCDPISEHNRLYWYRQTLGQGPEFLTYFQNEAQLEKSRLLSDRFSAERPKGSFSTLEIQRTEQGDSAMYLCASSLGTGRPREQFFGPGTRLTVL.

The CDR3 spells CASSLRTGSEAFF. CDR3 nucleotide sequence: TGTGCCAGCAGCCTAAGGACAGGGTCTGAAGCTTTCTTT. J is TRBJ1-1 and V is TRBV14; 8 nucleotides line up with TRBD1. The V and J ends lost 4 bases and 6 bases, in that order; junction bases with no gene match: 4. This CDR3 comprises 13 residues. CDR1 is SGHDN and CDR2 is FVKESK in the germline V gene.